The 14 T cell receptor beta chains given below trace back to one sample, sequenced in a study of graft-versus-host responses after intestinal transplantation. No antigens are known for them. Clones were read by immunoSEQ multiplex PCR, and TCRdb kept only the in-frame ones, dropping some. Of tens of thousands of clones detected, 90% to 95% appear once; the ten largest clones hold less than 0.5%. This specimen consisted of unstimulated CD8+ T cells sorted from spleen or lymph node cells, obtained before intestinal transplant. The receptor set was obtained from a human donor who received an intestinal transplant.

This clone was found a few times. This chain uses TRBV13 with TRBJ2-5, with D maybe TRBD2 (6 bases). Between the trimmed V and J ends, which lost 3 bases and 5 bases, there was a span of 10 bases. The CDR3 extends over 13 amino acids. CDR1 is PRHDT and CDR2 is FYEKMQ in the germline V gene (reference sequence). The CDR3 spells CASSFVSGETQYF. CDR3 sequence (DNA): TGTGCCAGCAGCTTCGTCAGCGGGGAGACCCAGTACTTC.

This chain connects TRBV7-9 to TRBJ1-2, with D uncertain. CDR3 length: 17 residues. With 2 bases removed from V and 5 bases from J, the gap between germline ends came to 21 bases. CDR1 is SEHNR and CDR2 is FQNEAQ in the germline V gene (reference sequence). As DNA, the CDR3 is TGTGCCAGCAGCTTATTGAAGTACGGAAGCGCCACTTATGGCTACACCTTC. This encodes CASSLLKYGSATYGYTF.

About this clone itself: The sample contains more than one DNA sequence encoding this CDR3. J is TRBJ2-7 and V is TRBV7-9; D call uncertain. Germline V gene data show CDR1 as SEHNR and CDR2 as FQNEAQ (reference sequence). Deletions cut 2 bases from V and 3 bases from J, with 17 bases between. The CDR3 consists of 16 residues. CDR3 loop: CASSLISRGDDYEQYF. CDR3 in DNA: TGTGCCAGCAGCTTAATATCTCGCGGAGACGACTACGAGCAGTACTTC.

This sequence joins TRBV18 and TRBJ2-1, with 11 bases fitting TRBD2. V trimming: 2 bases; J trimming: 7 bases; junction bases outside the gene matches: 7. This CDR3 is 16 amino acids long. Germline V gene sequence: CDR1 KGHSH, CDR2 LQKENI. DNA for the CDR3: TGTGCCAGCTCACCAGACAATAGCGGGGGGGCGAATGAGCAGTTCTTC. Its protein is CASSPDNSGGANEQFF.

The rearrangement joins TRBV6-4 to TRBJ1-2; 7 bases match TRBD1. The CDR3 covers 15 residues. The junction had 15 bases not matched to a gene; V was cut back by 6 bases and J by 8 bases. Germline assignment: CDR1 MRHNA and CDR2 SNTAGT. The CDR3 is CASRSSGTDSEGYTF. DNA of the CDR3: TGTGCCAGCAGAAGCTCCGGGACAGATTCCGAGGGCTACACCTTC.

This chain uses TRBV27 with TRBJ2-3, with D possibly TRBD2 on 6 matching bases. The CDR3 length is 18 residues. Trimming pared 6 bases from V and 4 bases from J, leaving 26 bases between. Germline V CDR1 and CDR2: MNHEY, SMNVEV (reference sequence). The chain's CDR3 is CASRLFPGGDLEADTQYF. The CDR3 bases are TGTGCCAGCAGACTATTCCCCGGGGGAGACTTAGAGGCAGATACGCAGTATTTT.

The CDR3 is CASSKVKPPNTEAFF. DNA for the CDR3: TGTGCCAGCAGCAAAGTGAAGCCCCCGAACACTGAAGCTTTCTTT. This chain links TRBV21-1 with TRBJ1-1. TRBV21-1 is recorded as a pseudogene. This CDR3 region has 15 residues.

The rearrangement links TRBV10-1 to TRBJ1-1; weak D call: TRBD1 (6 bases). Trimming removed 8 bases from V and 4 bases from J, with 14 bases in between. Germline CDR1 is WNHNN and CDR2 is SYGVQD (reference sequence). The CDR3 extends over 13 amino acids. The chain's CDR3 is CASQDSYGTEAFF. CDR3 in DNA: TGCGCCAGCCAGGACAGTTATGGCACTGAAGCTTTCTTT.

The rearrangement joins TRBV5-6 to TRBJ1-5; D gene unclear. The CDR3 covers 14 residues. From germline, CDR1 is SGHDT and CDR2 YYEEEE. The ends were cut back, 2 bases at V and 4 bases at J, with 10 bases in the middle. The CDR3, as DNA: TGTGCCAGCAGCTTTCAACTCTTAAATCAGCCCCAGCATTTT. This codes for CASSFQLLNQPQHF. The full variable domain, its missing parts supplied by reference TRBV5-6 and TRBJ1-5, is DAGVTQSPTHLIKTRGQQVTLRCSPKSGHDTVSWYQQALGQGPQFIFQYYEEEERQRGNFPDRFSGHQFPNYSSELNVNALLLGDSALYLCASSFQLLNQPQHFGDGTRLSIL.

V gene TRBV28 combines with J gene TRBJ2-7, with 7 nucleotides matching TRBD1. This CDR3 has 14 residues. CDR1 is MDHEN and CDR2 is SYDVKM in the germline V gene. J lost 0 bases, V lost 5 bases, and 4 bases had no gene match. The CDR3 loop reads CASSARDSSYEQYF. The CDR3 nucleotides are TGTGCCAGCAGTGCCAGGGACAGCTCCTACGAGCAGTACTTC.

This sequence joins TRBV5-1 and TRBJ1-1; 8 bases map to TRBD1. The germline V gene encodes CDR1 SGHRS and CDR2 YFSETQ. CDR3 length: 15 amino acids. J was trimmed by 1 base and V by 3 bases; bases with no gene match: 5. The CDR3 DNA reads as TGCGCCAGCAGCTGGGCAGGGGGCTGGAACACTGAAGCTTTCTTT. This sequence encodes CASSWAGGWNTEAFF.

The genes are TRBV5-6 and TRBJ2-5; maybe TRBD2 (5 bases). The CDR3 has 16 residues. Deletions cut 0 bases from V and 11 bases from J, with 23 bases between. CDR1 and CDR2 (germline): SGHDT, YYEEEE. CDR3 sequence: CASSLGYGSSATMQYF. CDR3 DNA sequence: TGTGCCAGCAGCTTGGGTTATGGGAGTTCAGCTACGATGCAGTACTTC.

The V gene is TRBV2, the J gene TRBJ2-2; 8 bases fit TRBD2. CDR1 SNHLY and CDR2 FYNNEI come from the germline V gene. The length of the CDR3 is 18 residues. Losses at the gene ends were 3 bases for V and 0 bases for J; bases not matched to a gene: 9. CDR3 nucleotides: TGTGCCAGCAGTGATGGGGCGGGAGGCGCAACGAACACCGGGGAGCTGTTTTTT. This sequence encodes CASSDGAGGATNTGELFF.

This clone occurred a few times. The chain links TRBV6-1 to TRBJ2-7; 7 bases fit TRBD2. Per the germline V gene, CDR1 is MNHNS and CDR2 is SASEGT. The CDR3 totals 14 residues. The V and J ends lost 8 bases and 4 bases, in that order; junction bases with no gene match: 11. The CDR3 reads CASSAGVVVYEQYF. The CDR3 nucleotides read TGTGCCAGCTCGGCGGGAGTGGTCGTTTACGAGCAGTACTTC.